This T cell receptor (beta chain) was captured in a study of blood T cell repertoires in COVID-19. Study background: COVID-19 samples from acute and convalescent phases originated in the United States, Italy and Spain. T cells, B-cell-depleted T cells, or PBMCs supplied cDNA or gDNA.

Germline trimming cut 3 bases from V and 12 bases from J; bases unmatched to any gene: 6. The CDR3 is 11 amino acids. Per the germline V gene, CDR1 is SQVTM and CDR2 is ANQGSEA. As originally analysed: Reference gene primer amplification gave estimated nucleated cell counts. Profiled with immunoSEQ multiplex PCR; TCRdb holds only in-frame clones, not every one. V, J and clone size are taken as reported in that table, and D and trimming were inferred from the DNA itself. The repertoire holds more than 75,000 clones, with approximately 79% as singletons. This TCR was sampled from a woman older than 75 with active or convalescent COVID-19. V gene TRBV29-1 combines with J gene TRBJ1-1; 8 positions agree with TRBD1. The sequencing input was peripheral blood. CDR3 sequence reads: CSVEKDRATFF. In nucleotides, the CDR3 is TGCAGCGTTGAGAAGGACAGGGCAACTTTCTTT.